This TCR beta chain originates from a study of breast tumors, draining lymph nodes, adjacent tissues. Notes on the study in general: Luminal-like breast cancer showed significantly higher tumor–nontumor repertoire similarity than basal-like. Compared with lymph nodes, tumors were less diverse; compared with nontumor tissue, more. Most tumor T cells seemingly derive from lymph node, then expand in tumor.

Trimming removed 1 base from V and 0 bases from J, with 13 bases in between. The CDR3 is 18 residues long. Germline lookup yields CDR1 MNHEY and CDR2 SVGAGI. TCRdb fed the multiplex PCR reads into MiXCR, producing one record per CDR3 protein. The sample consists of 20,000 to 25,000 distinct CDR3 sequences, roughly three quarters of them appearing once. This clonotype showed up many times. Its antigen remains unknown. Sample: tumor-adjacent breast tissue. V and J are TRBV6-5 and TRBJ2-6; the D is unclear. The clonotype comes from a female donor with breast cancer. Some clones in this sample may be carry-over from other donors' samples. CDR3 nucleotides: TGTGCCAGCAGTTACTATGGCCAAACCATCTCTGGGGCCAACGTCCTGACTTTC. Amino acid sequence: CASSYYGQTISGANVLTF.